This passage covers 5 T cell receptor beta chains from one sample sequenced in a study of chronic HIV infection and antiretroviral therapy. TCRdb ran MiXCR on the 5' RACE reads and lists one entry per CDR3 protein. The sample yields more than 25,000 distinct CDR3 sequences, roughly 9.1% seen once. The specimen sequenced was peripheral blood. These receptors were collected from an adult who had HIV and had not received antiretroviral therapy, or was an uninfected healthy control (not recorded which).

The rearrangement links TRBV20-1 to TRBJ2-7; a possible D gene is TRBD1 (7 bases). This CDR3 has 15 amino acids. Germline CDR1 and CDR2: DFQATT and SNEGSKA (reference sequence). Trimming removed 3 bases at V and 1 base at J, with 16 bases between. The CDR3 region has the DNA TGCAGTGCTAGTGACCCGTCAGGGGGGTCCTACGAGCAGTACTTC. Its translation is CSASDPSGGSYEQYF.

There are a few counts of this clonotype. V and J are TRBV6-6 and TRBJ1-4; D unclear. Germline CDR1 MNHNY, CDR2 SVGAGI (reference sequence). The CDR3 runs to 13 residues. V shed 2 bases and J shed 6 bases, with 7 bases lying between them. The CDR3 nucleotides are TGTGCCAGCAGTTACGCCGCTGATGAAAAACTGTTTTTT. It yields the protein CASSYAADEKLFF.

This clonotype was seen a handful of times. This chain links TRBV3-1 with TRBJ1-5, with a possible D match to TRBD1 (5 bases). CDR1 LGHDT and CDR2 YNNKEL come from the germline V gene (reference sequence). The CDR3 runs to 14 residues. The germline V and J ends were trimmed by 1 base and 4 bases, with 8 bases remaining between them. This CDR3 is CASSQGQINQPQHF. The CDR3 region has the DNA TGTGCCAGCAGCCAAGGACAGATAAATCAGCCCCAGCATTTT.

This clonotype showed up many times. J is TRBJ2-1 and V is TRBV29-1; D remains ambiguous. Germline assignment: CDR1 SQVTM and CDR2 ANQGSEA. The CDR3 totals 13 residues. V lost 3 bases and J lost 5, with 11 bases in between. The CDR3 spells CSVEQVLNNEQFF. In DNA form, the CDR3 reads TGCAGCGTTGAGCAGGTCTTGAACAATGAGCAGTTCTTC.

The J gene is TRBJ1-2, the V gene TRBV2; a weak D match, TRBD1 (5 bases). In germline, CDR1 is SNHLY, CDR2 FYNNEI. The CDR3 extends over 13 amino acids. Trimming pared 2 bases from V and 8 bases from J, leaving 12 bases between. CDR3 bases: TGTGCCAGCAGTGAAAGAGAGGGGAGCGGCTACACCTTC. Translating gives CASSEREGSGYTF. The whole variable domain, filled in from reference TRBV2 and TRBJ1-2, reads EPEVTQTPSHQVTQMGQEVILRCVPISNHLYFYWYRQILGQKVEFLVSFYNNEISEKSEIFDDQFSVERPDGSNFTLKIRSTKLEDSAMYFCASSEREGSGYTFGSGTRLTVV.